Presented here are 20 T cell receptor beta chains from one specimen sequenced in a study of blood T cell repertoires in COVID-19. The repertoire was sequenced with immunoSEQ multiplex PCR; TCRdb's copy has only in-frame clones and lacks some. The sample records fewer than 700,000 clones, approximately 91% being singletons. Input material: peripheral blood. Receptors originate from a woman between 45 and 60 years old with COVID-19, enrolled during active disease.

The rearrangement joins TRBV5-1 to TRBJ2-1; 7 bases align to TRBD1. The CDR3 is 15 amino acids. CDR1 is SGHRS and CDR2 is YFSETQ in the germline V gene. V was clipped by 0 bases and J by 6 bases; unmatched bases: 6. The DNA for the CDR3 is TGCGCCAGCAGCTTGGCCGCGACAGGGCGCAATGAGCAGTTCTTC. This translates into CASSLAATGRNEQFF.

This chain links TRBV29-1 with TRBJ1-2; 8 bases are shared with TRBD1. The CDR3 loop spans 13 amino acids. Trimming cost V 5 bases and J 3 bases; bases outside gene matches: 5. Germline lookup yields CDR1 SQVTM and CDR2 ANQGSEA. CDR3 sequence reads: CSVRKTGDYGYTF. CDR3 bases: TGCAGCGTTCGAAAGACAGGGGACTATGGCTACACCTTC. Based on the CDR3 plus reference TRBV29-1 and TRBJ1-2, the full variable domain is SAVISQKPSRDICQRGTSLTIQCQVDSQVTMMFWYRQQPGQSLTLIATANQGSEATYESGFVIDKFPISRPNLTFSTLTVSNMSPEDSSIYLCSVRKTGDYGYTFGSGTRLTVV.

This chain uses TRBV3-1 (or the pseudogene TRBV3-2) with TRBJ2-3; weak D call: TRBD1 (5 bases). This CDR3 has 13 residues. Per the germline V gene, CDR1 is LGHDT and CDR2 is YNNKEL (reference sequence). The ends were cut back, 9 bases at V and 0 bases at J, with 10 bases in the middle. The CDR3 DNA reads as TGTGCCAGTACGACAGCTAGCACAGATACGCAGTATTTT. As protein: CASTTASTDTQYF.

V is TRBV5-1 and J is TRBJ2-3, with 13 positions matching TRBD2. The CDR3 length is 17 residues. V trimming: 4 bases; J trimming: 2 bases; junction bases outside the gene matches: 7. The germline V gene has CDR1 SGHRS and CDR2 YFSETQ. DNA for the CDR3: TGCGCCAGCAGCCCGACTAGCGGGGGGAGTAACACAGATACGCAGTATTTT. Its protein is CASSPTSGGSNTDTQYF.

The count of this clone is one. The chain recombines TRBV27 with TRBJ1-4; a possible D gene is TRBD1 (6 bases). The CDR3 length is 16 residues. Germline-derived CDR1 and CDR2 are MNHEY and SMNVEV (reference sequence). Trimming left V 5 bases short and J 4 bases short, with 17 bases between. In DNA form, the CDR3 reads TGTGCCAGCAGTGACCCCCACAGGGTGGGTAATGAAAAACTGTTTTTT. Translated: CASSDPHRVGNEKLFF.

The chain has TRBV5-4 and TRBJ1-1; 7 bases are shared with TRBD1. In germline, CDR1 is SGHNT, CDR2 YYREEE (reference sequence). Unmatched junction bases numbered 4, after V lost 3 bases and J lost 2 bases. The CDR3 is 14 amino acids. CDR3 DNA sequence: TGTGCCAGCAGCTGGGGACAGCTCAACACTGAAGCTTTCTTT. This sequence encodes CASSWGQLNTEAFF.

The CDR3 bases are TGTGCCAGCAGCTTACAGGGGATCTCGCGTTCACCCCTCCACTTT. Protein product: CASSLQGISRSPLHF. This sequence joins TRBV7-8 and TRBJ1-6; tentatively, D is TRBD1 (6 bases). In germline, CDR1 is SGHVS, CDR2 FQNEAQ. Between the trimmed V and J ends, which lost 2 bases and 9 bases, there was a span of 14 bases. The CDR3 consists of 15 residues.

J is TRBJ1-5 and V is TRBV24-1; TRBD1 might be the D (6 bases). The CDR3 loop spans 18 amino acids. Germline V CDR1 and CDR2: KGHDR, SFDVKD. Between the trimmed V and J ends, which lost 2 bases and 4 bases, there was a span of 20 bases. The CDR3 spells CATSDSIRDPQGNQPQHF. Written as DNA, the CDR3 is TGTGCCACCAGTGATTCCATCCGGGACCCACAGGGAAATCAGCCCCAGCATTTT.

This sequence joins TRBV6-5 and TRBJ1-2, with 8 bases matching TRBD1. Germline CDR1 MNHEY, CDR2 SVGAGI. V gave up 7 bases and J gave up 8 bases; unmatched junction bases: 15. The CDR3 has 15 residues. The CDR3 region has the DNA TGTGCCAGCATCAACCAGGGGGCGCGGCATGGAGGCTACACCTTC. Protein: CASINQGARHGGYTF.

CDR3 coding DNA: TGCGCCAGCAAACCCTCGGGATCTCAGGCTGGCTACACCTTC. Protein product: CASKPSGSQAGYTF. V gene TRBV10-2 combines with J gene TRBJ1-2; D is unclear. This CDR3 is built from 14 residues. The germline gives CDR1 WSHSY, CDR2 SAAADI. V lost 7 bases to trimming and J lost 7 bases, with 19 bases between them.

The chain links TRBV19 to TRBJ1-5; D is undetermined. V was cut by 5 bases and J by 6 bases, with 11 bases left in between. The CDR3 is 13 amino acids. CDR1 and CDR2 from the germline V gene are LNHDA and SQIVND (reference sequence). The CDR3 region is CASSLDRGQPQHF. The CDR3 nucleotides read TGTGCCAGTAGTCTTGATCGGGGTCAGCCCCAGCATTTT.

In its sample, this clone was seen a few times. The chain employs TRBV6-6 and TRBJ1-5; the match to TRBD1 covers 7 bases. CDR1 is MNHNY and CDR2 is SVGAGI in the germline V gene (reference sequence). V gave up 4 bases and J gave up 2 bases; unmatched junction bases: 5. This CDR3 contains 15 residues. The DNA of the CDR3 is TGTGCCAGCAGTTCAGGGGGTGGAGGCAATCAGCCCCAGCATTTT. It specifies CASSSGGGGNQPQHF.

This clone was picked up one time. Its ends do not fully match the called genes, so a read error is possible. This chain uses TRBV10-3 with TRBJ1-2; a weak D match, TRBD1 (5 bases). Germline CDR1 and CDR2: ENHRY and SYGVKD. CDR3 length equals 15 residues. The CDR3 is CAITETAFSNYGYTF. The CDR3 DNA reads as TGTGCCATCACTGAGACAGCTTTCTCCAACTATGGCTACACCTTC.

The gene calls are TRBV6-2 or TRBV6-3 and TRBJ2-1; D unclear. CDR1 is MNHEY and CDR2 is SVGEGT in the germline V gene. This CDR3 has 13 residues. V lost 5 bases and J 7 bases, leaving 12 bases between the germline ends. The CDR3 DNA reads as TGTGCCAGCAGTCGTCAAGGAGAGAATGAGCAGTTCTTC. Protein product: CASSRQGENEQFF.

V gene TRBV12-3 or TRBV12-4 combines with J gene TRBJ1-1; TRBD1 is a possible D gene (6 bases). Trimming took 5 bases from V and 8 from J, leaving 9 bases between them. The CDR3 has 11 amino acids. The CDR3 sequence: CASSKTGEAFF. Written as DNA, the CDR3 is TGTGCCAGCAGTAAAACAGGGGAAGCTTTCTTT.

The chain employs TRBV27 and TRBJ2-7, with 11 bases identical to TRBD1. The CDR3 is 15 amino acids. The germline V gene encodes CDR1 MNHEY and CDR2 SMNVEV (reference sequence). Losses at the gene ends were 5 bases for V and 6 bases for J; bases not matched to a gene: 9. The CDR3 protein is CASSHLRDRGGEQYF. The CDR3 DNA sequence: TGTGCCAGCAGTCACCTCCGGGACAGGGGGGGCGAGCAGTACTTC.

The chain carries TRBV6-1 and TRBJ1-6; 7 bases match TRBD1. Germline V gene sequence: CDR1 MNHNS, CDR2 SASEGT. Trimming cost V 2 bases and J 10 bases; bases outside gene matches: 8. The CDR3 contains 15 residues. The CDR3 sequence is CASSEQQGSWSPLHF. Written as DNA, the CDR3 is TGTGCCAGCAGTGAACAACAGGGGTCATGGTCACCCCTCCACTTT.

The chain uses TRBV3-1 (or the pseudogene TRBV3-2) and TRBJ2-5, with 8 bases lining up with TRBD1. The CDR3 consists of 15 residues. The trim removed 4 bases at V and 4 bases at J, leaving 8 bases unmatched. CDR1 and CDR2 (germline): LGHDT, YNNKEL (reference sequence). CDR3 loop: CASSPSGGSGETQYF. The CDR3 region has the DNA TGTGCCAGCAGCCCCTCAGGGGGCTCGGGAGAGACCCAGTACTTC.

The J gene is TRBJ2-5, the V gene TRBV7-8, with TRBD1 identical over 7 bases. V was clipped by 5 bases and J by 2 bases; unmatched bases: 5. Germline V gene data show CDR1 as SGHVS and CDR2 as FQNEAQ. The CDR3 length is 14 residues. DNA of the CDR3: TGTGCCAGCAGCCCTGACAGGGCACAAGAGACCCAGTACTTC. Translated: CASSPDRAQETQYF.

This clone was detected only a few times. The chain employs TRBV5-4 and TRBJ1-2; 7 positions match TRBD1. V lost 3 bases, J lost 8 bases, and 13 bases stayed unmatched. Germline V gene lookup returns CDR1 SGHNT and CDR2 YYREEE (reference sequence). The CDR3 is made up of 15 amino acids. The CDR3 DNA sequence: TGTGCCAGCAGCTGGGACAGTAACAGCGCGGGAGGCTACACCTTC. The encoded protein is CASSWDSNSAGGYTF. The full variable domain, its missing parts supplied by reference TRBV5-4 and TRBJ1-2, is ETGVTQSPTHLIKTRGQQVTLRCSSQSGHNTVSWYQQALGQGPQFIFQYYREEENGRGNFPPRFSGLQFPNYSSELNVNALELDDSALYLCASSWDSNSAGGYTFGSGTRLTVV.